The T cell receptor (beta chain) under discussion was sequenced for a study of breast tumors, draining lymph nodes, adjacent tissues (dated by TCRdb to the mid-2010s). Study-level background: TCR beta repertoires were compared across tumor, adjacent nontumor tissue and axillary lymph nodes obtained from breast cancer patients. The study aimed to assess the relationships and possible T-cell exchange between tumor, surrounding tissue and draining lymph node repertoires in human breast cancer.

What the study reported, not specific to this receptor: Tumors showed preferential V and J gene usage, and their T-cell repertoire diversity fell below that of lymph nodes yet above that of nontumor tissue. The data were judged consistent with most tumor T cells deriving from the lymph node and then expanding within tumor tissue. The conclusion that tumor T cells originate in lymph nodes was framed as consistent with a hypothesis rather than directly demonstrated. Tumor and nontumor tissue repertoires were found to be significantly more similar in luminal-like than in basal-like breast cancer.

This clonotype showed up many times. The antigen it recognizes is unknown. Nothing much larger sits one base from this clone, and base qualities are not available. Sequencing was performed on an Illumina HiSeq 2000. Multiplex PCR amplification was used to build the TCR beta chain libraries. High-throughput sequencing was used to analyze the amplified TCR beta chain products. The public sequencing data were trimmed at Q25 with fastp and processed into clonotypes with MiXCR by TCRdb, which kept only in-frame beta chains. Identical CDR3 protein sequences are pooled into one entry, listed with their most common genes and DNA. Recorded for this sample are 200,000 to 300,000 distinct CDR3 sequences; about 33% of them occurred a single time. The top ten constitute more than 0.85% of the sample. Relative to germline, V is 0 bases shorter and J is 12 bases shorter, with 6 bases between their ends. CDR1 SGHAT and CDR2 FQNNGV were looked up in the germline V gene. The CDR3 runs 12 amino acids, cysteine and phenylalanine included. Only CDR3 DNA remains: 36 bases, in frame from the first base.

The lymph node samples were taken from the axillary draining lymph nodes of breast cancer patients. Sequencing was done on a sample of axillary lymph node tissue. The receptor comes from a female donor with breast cancer. Some clones in this sample may be carry-over from other donors' samples. The V and J segments used are TRBV11-2 and TRBJ1-6, with no confidently assigned D gene. The CDR3 protein: CASSLDLGPLHF. The DNA sequence is as follows: TGTGCCAGCAGCTTAGATTTGGGACCCCTCCACTTT.